This TCR beta chain comes out of a study of T cell responses to AZD1222 COVID-19 vaccine. This CDR3 region has 12 residues. Germline V lookup: CDR1 MNHNY, CDR2 SVGAGI (reference sequence). The V end was cut by 5 bases, the J end by 4 bases, with 8 bases between. Measured with immunoSEQ multiplex PCR; TCRdb has only the in-frame clones, and not every one. The sample carries about 120,000 clones, roughly 92% recorded once. The rearrangement links TRBV6-6 to TRBJ1-2, with TRBD1 as a possible D gene (6 bases). The starting material was peripheral blood, obtained 28 days after the second AZD1222 dose. The clonotype was recovered from an adult who received the AZD1222 COVID-19 vaccine. The CDR3 region is CASSLTGYGYTF. The CDR3 nucleotides read TGTGCCAGCAGTCTGACAGGCTATGGCTACACCTTC.